This T cell receptor (beta chain) was captured by sequencing in a study of shared clonotypes between healthy human individuals. The CDR3 spans 14 residues. Per the germline V gene, CDR1 is MDHEN and CDR2 is SYDVKM. V was clipped by 6 bases and J by 1 base, with 13 bases between them. Per the study methods: Filtering differed for immunoSEQ, which gave only junction sequences without quality scores. The table came from immunoSEQ multiplex PCR; TCRdb's copy has only in-frame clones and leaves some out. V, J and clone size are those of that table, while D and trimming were read from the DNA. The sample lists around 990,000 clones, 60% to 80% occurring once.

V usage is TRBV28 and J usage is TRBJ2-7; TRBD1 is a possible D gene (6 bases). The source is a man between 18 and 29 years old in good health. Some clones in this sample may be carry-over from other donors' samples. Sequenced: memory CD4+ T cells from PBMCs. Subset described: CD45RA-negative fraction. In DNA form, the CDR3 reads TGTGCCAGCAGGGCTACAGGACAGTCCTACGAGCAGTACTTC. Amino acid sequence: CASRATGQSYEQYF.